This is a list of T cell receptor beta chains from one sample in a study of control samples from healthy donors and cancer patients. Sequencing was performed with immunoSEQ multiplex PCR; in TCRdb, only in-frame clones are kept and a portion is missing. This table has some 49,000 clones, approximately 94% appearing once. The sample taken for sequencing was PBMCs. The receptors were gathered from a man aged 30-40 years with colorectal cancer. Each CDR3 is given with its conserved first and last residue. The order of the fields is clone size, D gene, V gene, J gene, CDR3 protein, CDR3 DNA. A D gene is named only where the DNA matches it firmly. The size entry is marked missing in some rows and otherwise reads once, few, many or a size class.

>.|.|TRBV20-1|TRBJ2-3
CSASDGPTDTQYF
TGCAGTGCTAGTGACGGCCCAACAGATACGCAGTATTTT
>.|.|TRBV29-1|TRBJ2-3
CSVRLDTQYF
TGCAGCGTAAGGTTGGATACGCAGTATTTT
>.|.|TRBV5-1|TRBJ1-1
CASSLASQAPEAFF
TGCGCCAGCAGCTTGGCCAGTCAGGCGCCTGAAGCTTTCTTT
>.|.|TRBV5-4|TRBJ2-2
CASSLASNGELFF
TGTGCCAGCAGCTTGGCTTCCAACGGGGAGCTGTTTTTT
>once|TRBD1|TRBV10-1|TRBJ2-1
CASSAGGSSYNEQFF
TGCGCCAGCAGTGCAGGGGGCAGCTCCTACAATGAGCAGTTCTTC
>.|.|TRBV5-4|TRBJ2-1
CASSPPLGVNEQFF
TGTGCCAGCAGCCCCCCTCTGGGGGTCAATGAGCAGTTCTTC
>.|TRBD1|TRBV30|TRBJ1-3
CAWRETGGGNTIYF
TGTGCCTGGAGAGAAACAGGGGGTGGAAACACCATATATTTT
>.|.|TRBV11-2|TRBJ1-2
CASSLGFGRYGYTF
TGTGCCAGCAGCTTAGGGTTTGGTCGCTATGGCTACACCTTC
>once|.|TRBV10-2|TRBJ1-1
CASGDTMNTEAFF
TGCGCCAGCGGAGATACCATGAACACTGAAGCTTTCTTT
>once|.|TRBV7-9|TRBJ1-1
CASSLGFGPQEAAFF
TGTGCCAGCAGCTTAGGGTTCGGGCCCCAGGAGGCGGCTTTCTTT
>once|.|TRBV5-5|TRBJ1-2
CASSWGDQGTNYGYTF
TGTGCCAGCAGCTGGGGGGACCAGGGGACTAACTATGGCTACACCTTC
>.|.|TRBV27|TRBJ2-1
CASSRRGSSYNEQFF
TGTGCCAGCAGTAGGAGGGGGAGCTCCTACAATGAGCAGTTCTTC
>.|TRBD1|TRBV4-3|TRBJ2-2
CASSQGWAGQGTGELFF
TGCGCCAGCAGCCAAGGTTGGGCCGGACAGGGAACCGGGGAGCTGTTTTTT
>few|.|TRBV5-1|TRBJ2-3
CASSLGLSNTDTQYF
TGCGCCAGCAGCTTGGGGCTATCTAACACAGATACGCAGTATTTT
>.|.|TRBV6-4|TRBJ2-6
CASSDEAGGANVLTF
TGTGCCAGCAGTGACGAGGCGGGAGGGGCCAACGTCCTGACTTTC
>.|.|TRBV27|TRBJ2-2
CASSLPKTWGKDTGELFF
TGTGCCAGCAGTTTACCCAAGACATGGGGTAAGGACACCGGGGAGCTGTTTTTT
>.|TRBD1|TRBV7-2|TRBJ2-1
CASSLGLPGQVYNEQFF
TGTGCCAGCAGCTTAGGGCTCCCGGGACAGGTTTACAATGAGCAGTTCTTC
>.|TRBD1|TRBV4-3|TRBJ2-3
CASSQNSDRAPTDTQYF
TGCGCCAGCAGCCAAAACTCGGACAGGGCCCCCACAGATACGCAGTATTTT
>.|TRBD2|TRBV2|TRBJ2-7
CASKASGGLAYEQYF
TGTGCCAGCAAAGCTAGCGGGGGGCTTGCCTACGAGCAGTACTTC
>.|.|TRBV3-1/TRBV3-2|TRBJ2-1
CASSTTPGPSERQFF
TGTGCCAGCAGTACTACACCGGGACCCAGCGAACGGCAGTTCTTC
>.|.|TRBV15|TRBJ2-3
CATSRPGGGNTDTQYF
TGTGCCACCAGCAGACCCGGGGGCGGAAACACAGATACGCAGTATTTT
>.|.|TRBV5-4|TRBJ2-6
CASSFYGGGANVLTF
TGTGCCAGCAGCTTCTATGGAGGAGGGGCCAACGTCCTGACTTTC